The 21 T cell receptor beta chains in this list originate from one sample, sequenced in a study of blood T cell repertoires in COVID-19. The assay was immunoSEQ multiplex PCR, and TCRdb's table has in-frame clones only and misses some. The sample yields fewer than 250,000 clones, less than 90% seen once. The sequencing sample was made of peripheral blood. The receptors here all came from a man aged 30 to 45 with acute or convalescent COVID-19.

The chain links TRBV27 to TRBJ2-7; 11 bases are a match to TRBD2. CDR3 size: 13 residues. The germline V gene has CDR1 MNHEY and CDR2 SMNVEV (reference sequence). Unmatched junction bases numbered 4, after V lost 6 bases and J lost 6 bases. The CDR3: CASRLAGEGEQYF. The CDR3, as DNA: TGTGCCAGCAGACTAGCGGGAGAAGGCGAGCAGTACTTC.

This chain links TRBV10-3 with TRBJ2-7; 8 positions match TRBD2. Trimming removed 4 bases from V and 2 bases from J; junction bases left unmatched: 4. The germline V gene encodes CDR1 ENHRY and CDR2 SYGVKD. The CDR3 consists of 14 residues. The DNA of the CDR3 is TGTGCCATCAGTGGGGGGCGGGAGGCCTACGAGCAGTACTTC. Translating gives CAISGGREAYEQYF.

The V gene is TRBV3-1 (or the pseudogene TRBV3-2), the J gene TRBJ1-2, with D uncertain. V lost 3 bases, J lost 6 bases, and 8 bases lay in between. The CDR3 runs to 12 residues. The germline V gene has CDR1 LGHDT and CDR2 YNNKEL (reference sequence). In DNA form, the CDR3 reads TGTGCCAGCAGCCAGTCAGTACATGGCTACACCTTC. Its protein is CASSQSVHGYTF.

The rearrangement joins TRBV4-1 to TRBJ1-2, with 8 bases that match TRBD1. The CDR3 has 14 amino acids. Losses at the gene ends were 4 bases for V and 6 bases for J; bases not matched to a gene: 7. Germline V gene lookup returns CDR1 MGHRA and CDR2 YSYEKL. DNA for the CDR3: TGCGCCAGCAGCCCGGGGACAGGCTATAATGGCTACACCTTC. It is translated as CASSPGTGYNGYTF.

This rearrangement joins TRBV28 to TRBJ1-1, with D uncertain. The length of the CDR3 is 11 residues. The V gene's germline CDR1 is MDHEN and CDR2 SYDVKM. V was pared by 10 bases and J by 5 bases, with 11 bases between. CDR3 DNA: TGTGCCATCACACGAGGGACTGAAGCTTTCTTT. Its translation: CAITRGTEAFF.

The chain combines TRBV6-4 with TRBJ1-1; 10 nucleotides agree with TRBD1. There are 15 residues in the CDR3. Germline V gene sequence: CDR1 MRHNA, CDR2 SNTAGT. The CDR3 coding sequence is TGTGTCCCGGGACAGGGGTGTCGGATGAACACTGAAGCTTTCTTT. Protein: CVPGQGCRMNTEAFF.

The gene calls are TRBV6-5 and TRBJ1-3, with D perhaps TRBD1 (5 bases). The CDR3 loop spans 14 amino acids. Looked up from germline, CDR1 is MNHEY and CDR2 is SVGAGI. Trimming pared 5 bases from V and 1 base from J, leaving 9 bases between. The CDR3 sequence is CASSRQLSGNTIYF. CDR3 sequence (DNA): TGTGCCAGCAGTCGACAGTTGTCTGGAAACACCATATATTTT.

The chain links TRBV28 to TRBJ2-7, with TRBD2 identical over 10 bases. Trimming cost V 2 bases and J 2 bases; bases outside gene matches: 6. This CDR3 is built from 16 residues. Looked up from germline, CDR1 is MDHEN and CDR2 is SYDVKM. The CDR3, as DNA: TGTGCCAGCAGTTTAGGTCTAGCGGGAGACGCCTACGAGCAGTACTTC. This gives the protein CASSLGLAGDAYEQYF.

This chain links TRBV5-5 with TRBJ2-1; 9 bases are shared with TRBD2. After removal of 1 base from V and 2 bases from J, the junction contained 10 bases not matched to a gene. Germline lookup yields CDR1 SGHKS and CDR2 YYEKEE (reference sequence). CDR3 length: 18 residues. The CDR3 sequence: CASSLYPTASGTYNEQFF. Here the CDR3 DNA reads TGTGCCAGCAGCTTGTACCCCACGGCTAGCGGGACCTACAATGAGCAGTTCTTC.

This chain joins TRBV18 and TRBJ1-3, with TRBD1 as a possible D gene (6 bases). CDR1 and CDR2 (germline): KGHSH, LQKENI. The CDR3 covers 15 residues. Trimming took off 4 bases at V and 2 bases at J, with 12 bases between the two ends. CDR3 nucleotides: TGTGCCAGCTCACTTGACAGGACCGCTGGAAACACCATATATTTT. It specifies CASSLDRTAGNTIYF.

V gene TRBV6-1 combines with J gene TRBJ2-3, with 7 nucleotides matching TRBD1. The germline gives CDR1 MNHNS, CDR2 SASEGT. This CDR3 comprises 13 residues. Trimming took 3 bases from V and 4 from J; bases not matched to a gene: 1. CDR3 residues: CASSDQGADTQYF. The CDR3, as DNA: TGTGCCAGCAGTGATCAGGGGGCAGATACGCAGTATTTT.

This chain links TRBV21-1 with TRBJ2-7; the table's D call, TRBD1, was not checked against the DNA. TRBV21-1 is a known pseudogene. CDR3 size: 15 residues. The CDR3 sequence: CASSKQDSPDFVQYF. DNA of the CDR3: TGTGCCAGCAGCAAACAGGACAGCCCCGACTTTGTGCAGTACTTC.

The chain employs TRBV6-5 and TRBJ2-5, with a possible D match to TRBD1 (7 bases). Germline assignment: CDR1 MNHEY and CDR2 SVGAGI. This CDR3 is 15 amino acids long. V was clipped by 10 bases and J by 2 bases, with 20 bases between them. CDR3 sequence reads: CATLPWRGQQETQYF. In DNA form, the CDR3 reads TGTGCCACCCTCCCGTGGAGGGGGCAACAAGAGACCCAGTACTTC.

The gene calls are TRBV19 and TRBJ1-1; D unresolved. Germline V gene sequence: CDR1 LNHDA, CDR2 SQIVND (reference sequence). This CDR3 has 13 amino acids. The germline V and J ends were trimmed by 5 bases and 0 bases, with 7 bases remaining between them. The CDR3 here is CASSPEMNTEAFF. CDR3 in DNA: TGTGCCAGTAGTCCTGAGATGAACACTGAAGCTTTCTTT. The complete variable domain, with remaining parts taken from reference TRBV19 and TRBJ1-1, reads DGGITQSPKYLFRKEGQNVTLSCEQNLNHDAMYWYRQDPGQGLRLIYYSQIVNDFQKGDIAEGYSVSREKKESFPLTVTSAQKNPTAFYLCASSPEMNTEAFFGQGTRLTVV.

This chain uses TRBV5-1 with TRBJ2-1; the D is unclear. Trimming stripped 0 bases from V and 7 bases from J, with 14 bases between. The CDR3 is 15 residues long. Per the germline V gene, CDR1 is SGHRS and CDR2 is YFSETQ. The CDR3 protein is CASSLAPTTRNEQFF. For the CDR3, the DNA is TGCGCCAGCAGCTTGGCCCCAACCACAAGAAATGAGCAGTTCTTC.

The rearrangement joins TRBV5-1 to TRBJ2-7; no clear D. Germline V gene lookup returns CDR1 SGHRS and CDR2 YFSETQ. Trimming shortened V by 0 bases and J by 4 bases, and 5 bases separated the two germline ends. The CDR3 contains 12 residues. In DNA, the CDR3 is TGCGCCAGCAGCTTGGTGAGATACGAGCAGTACTTC. Translation: CASSLVRYEQYF.

V and J are TRBV2 and TRBJ2-2; D might be TRBD2 (5 bases). In germline, CDR1 is SNHLY, CDR2 FYNNEI. With 11 bases removed from V and 5 bases from J, the gap between germline ends came to 15 bases. The length of the CDR3 is 13 residues. CDR3 bases: TGTGCCCACCGGGCAGACTATACCGGGGAGCTGTTTTTT. Its translation: CAHRADYTGELFF.

The genes are TRBV18 and TRBJ2-1; 14 positions agree with TRBD2. Germline trimming cut 2 bases from V and 3 bases from J; bases unmatched to any gene: 9. This CDR3 has 19 amino acids. Germline V gives CDR1 KGHSH, CDR2 LQKENI. CDR3 residues: CASSPSSGTSGGNYNEQFF. The CDR3, as DNA: TGTGCCAGCTCACCATCGTCCGGGACTAGCGGGGGCAACTACAATGAGCAGTTCTTC.

The V and J genes are TRBV6-5 and TRBJ1-3; TRBD1 aligns across 7 bases. Trimming removed 5 bases from V and 8 bases from J; junction bases left unmatched: 6. The CDR3 runs 13 residues. Germline CDR1 reads MNHEY; CDR2 reads SVGAGI. This CDR3 reads CASSTGDKDTIYF. Written as DNA, the CDR3 is TGTGCCAGCAGTACAGGGGATAAGGACACCATATATTTT.

In DNA, the CDR3 is TGTGCCAGCAGCCTGGGACTAGCGGGACGCCAAGAGACCCAGTACTTC. Its protein product is CASSLGLAGRQETQYF. The rearrangement joins TRBV3-1 (or the pseudogene TRBV3-2) to TRBJ2-5, with 13 bases matching TRBD2. Germline trimming cut 4 bases from V and 1 base from J; bases unmatched to any gene: 3. Germline-derived CDR1 and CDR2 are LGHDT and YNNKEL (reference sequence). The CDR3 covers 16 residues.

The V call is TRBV3-1 (or the pseudogene TRBV3-2), the J call TRBJ2-3; weak D call: TRBD2 (5 bases). V lost 10 bases and J lost 2, with 10 bases in between. The CDR3 has 12 amino acids. Germline assignment: CDR1 LGHDT and CDR2 YNNKEL (reference sequence). CDR3 sequence: CAIGETTDTQYF. As DNA, the CDR3 is TGTGCCATCGGGGAGACCACAGATACGCAGTATTTT.